This entry features one TCR beta chain sequence. Per the study methods: Scientists estimated how many nucleated cells there were by amplifying reference gene primers. The data were produced by immunoSEQ multiplex PCR, yet TCRdb's version contains in-frame clones alone and is incomplete. That table furnishes V, J and clone size, whereas the DNA furnished D and trimming. The data hold roughly 74,000 clones, with about 86% observed a single time. The data belong to a study of blood T cell repertoires in COVID-19. The wider study: Sites in the United States, Italy and Spain provided acute and convalescent COVID-19 samples. T cells, B-cell-depleted T cells, or PBMCs provided the cDNA or gDNA that served as material.

The V and J ends lost 6 bases and 7 bases respectively, with 16 bases between them. CDR3 length equals 15 residues. The V gene's germline CDR1 is SNHLY and CDR2 FYNNEI. This chain connects TRBV2 to TRBJ1-6, with D maybe TRBD1 (6 bases). This clonotype was sampled from a woman aged 80 or over with active or convalescent COVID-19. The sample was peripheral blood. The CDR3 reads CASSAGQSPNSPLHF. CDR3 in DNA: TGTGCCAGCAGCGCTGGACAGAGTCCAAATTCACCCCTCCACTTT.